This T cell receptor (beta chain) was retrieved from a study of PD-1 blockade in classical Hodgkin lymphoma. Study details: Patients were given intravenous nivolumab, 3 mg/kg, every 2 weeks.

As to time point: cycle 4 day 1 (C4D1), after 6 weeks of nivolumab. The patients all showed relapse after autologous stem cell transplantation, while their brentuximab vedotin exposure varied. V gave up 0 bases and J gave up 5 bases, with 11 bases separating them. Looked up from germline, CDR1 is SGHRS and CDR2 is YFSETQ. The CDR3 is 14 residues long. Clones were read by immunoSEQ multiplex PCR, and TCRdb kept only the in-frame ones, dropping some. This sample carries just over 20,000 clones, over 70% of them seen once, and the ten largest clones take 15% to 20%. The receptor was derived from a human donor with classical Hodgkin lymphoma. The chain uses TRBV5-1 and TRBJ2-5; D might be TRBD1 (6 bases). Sequencing was performed on peripheral blood mononuclear cells (PBMCs), taken before the fourth cycle of nivolumab. The DNA of the CDR3 is TGCGCCAGCAGCTTGGCCGGACAGCCGGAGACCCAGTACTTC. Translating gives CASSLAGQPETQYF.